Following are 27 T cell receptor beta chains from one sample sequenced in a study of blood T cell repertoires in COVID-19. Sequenced by immunoSEQ multiplex PCR; TCRdb stores in-frame clones only, minus some. The repertoire consists of about 55,000 clones, with 70% to 75% occurring once and the leading ten covering around 14%. What was sequenced was peripheral blood. These receptors originate from a woman in her 70s with acute or convalescent COVID-19.

The chain is built from TRBV15 and TRBJ1-2, with 8 bases aligning to TRBD1. The germline V gene encodes CDR1 LNHNV and CDR2 YYDKDF (reference sequence). V was clipped by 1 base and J by 3 bases; unmatched bases: 4. This CDR3 is 15 amino acids long. CDR3 in DNA: TGTGCCACCAGCAGAGGACAGGGGTTAGACTATGGCTACACCTTC. This encodes CATSRGQGLDYGYTF.

The chain uses TRBV30 and TRBJ1-5; D is perhaps TRBD1 (5 bases). CDR3 size: 13 residues. The V and J ends lost 3 bases and 7 bases respectively, with 13 bases between them. Germline CDR1 GTSNPN, CDR2 SVGIG (reference sequence). This CDR3 reads CAWRRDSSQPQHF. Here the CDR3 DNA reads TGTGCCTGGAGACGAGACAGCTCCCAGCCCCAGCATTTT.

This chain joins TRBV19 and TRBJ2-6; 8 nucleotides match TRBD1. Trimming at V came to 4 bases and at J to 0 bases, leaving 8 bases not matched to a gene. CDR1 and CDR2 (germline): LNHDA, SQIVND (reference sequence). The CDR3 has 18 residues. The CDR3 spells CASSNQGQVHSGANVLTF. The CDR3 DNA sequence: TGTGCCAGTAGTAATCAGGGACAGGTCCACTCTGGGGCCAACGTCCTGACTTTC.

The chain links TRBV6-5 to TRBJ2-1; TRBD2 aligns across 10 bases. This CDR3 comprises 15 residues. Germline assignment: CDR1 MNHEY and CDR2 SVGAGI. V lost 6 bases to trimming and J lost 6 bases; unmatched junction nucleotides: 8. The DNA for the CDR3 is TGTGCCAGCAGCGGGCAGCGGGGGGGCCTCAATGAGCAGTTCTTC. Its translation is CASSGQRGGLNEQFF.

This chain links TRBV12-3 or TRBV12-4 with TRBJ1-5; D perhaps matches TRBD1 (6 bases). The V end was cut by 5 bases, the J end by 7 bases, with 12 bases between. The CDR3 length is 13 residues. The CDR3 DNA follows: TGTGCCAGCAGTAATGCACAGGGACAGCCCCAGCATTTT. Translating gives CASSNAQGQPQHF.

J is TRBJ1-6 and V is TRBV5-1, with 7 bases aligning to TRBD1. The junction had 2 bases not matched to a gene; V was cut back by 0 bases and J by 5 bases. The CDR3 is 15 amino acids. Germline-derived CDR1 and CDR2 are SGHRS and YFSETQ. The CDR3 region has the DNA TGCGCCAGCAGCTTGGCGGGGACAGATAATTCACCCCTCCACTTT. Protein: CASSLAGTDNSPLHF.

The chain is built from TRBV18 and TRBJ2-3; 8 nucleotides line up with TRBD1. Per germline, CDR1 KGHSH and CDR2 LQKENI. The CDR3 sequence is 15 residues long. Trimming at V came to 3 bases and at J to 0 bases, leaving 2 bases not matched to a gene. CDR3 loop: CASSPQGASTDTQYF. The CDR3, as DNA: TGTGCCAGCTCACCGCAGGGGGCAAGCACAGATACGCAGTATTTT.

The chain couples TRBV5-4 to TRBJ2-1; TRBD2 matches 11 bases. J gave up 8 bases and V 1 base, and 8 bases lay outside the gene matches. The CDR3 has 16 residues. Per germline, CDR1 SGHNT and CDR2 YYREEE (reference sequence). The DNA of the CDR3 is TGTGCCAGCAGCTTGAGGGTAGCGGGGGGGGAGGATGAGCAGTTCTTC. Protein: CASSLRVAGGEDEQFF. The full variable domain, in which reference TRBV5-4 and TRBJ2-1 provide the parts outside the CDR3, is ETGVTQSPTHLIKTRGQQVTLRCSSQSGHNTVSWYQQALGQGPQFIFQYYREEENGRGNFPPRFSGLQFPNYSSELNVNALELDDSALYLCASSLRVAGGEDEQFFGPGTRLTVL.

This clone was picked up many times. The same CDR3 arises from other DNA sequences in this sample as well. The chain is built from TRBV5-1 and TRBJ1-5, with a weak D call TRBD1 (5 bases). Germline assignment: CDR1 SGHRS and CDR2 YFSETQ. The CDR3 runs 14 residues. V was clipped by 2 bases and J by 3 bases, with 9 bases between them. The CDR3 is CASSFGGDNQPQHF. CDR3 nucleotide sequence: TGCGCCAGCAGCTTCGGGGGGGACAATCAGCCCCAGCATTTT.

This clone was counted a single time. This chain connects TRBV10-1 to TRBJ2-3, with TRBD2 matching over 8 bases. V dropped 3 bases and J dropped 4; count of bases not matched to a gene: 9. The CDR3 is 16 residues long. CDR1 and CDR2 from the germline V gene are WNHNN and SYGVQD (reference sequence). Here the CDR3 reads CASSDSATAGADTQYF. As DNA, the CDR3 is TGCGCCAGCAGTGATTCGGCTACAGCGGGGGCAGATACGCAGTATTTT.

The V call is TRBV11-2, the J call TRBJ2-3; 8 nucleotides line up with TRBD2. CDR1 is SGHAT and CDR2 is FQNNGV in the germline V gene. The CDR3 totals 16 residues. The V and J ends lost 1 base and 2 bases, in that order; junction bases with no gene match: 5. As DNA, the CDR3 is TGTGCCAGCAGCTTAGTACTAGCGGTGTTCACAGATACGCAGTATTTT. Translated, it gives CASSLVLAVFTDTQYF.

The sample holds a few counts of this clone. Other DNA sequences from this sample encode an identical CDR3 as well. The rearrangement links TRBV19 to TRBJ1-1, with a weak D call TRBD1 (6 bases). Germline-derived CDR1 and CDR2 are LNHDA and SQIVND (reference sequence). V shed 7 bases and J shed 6 bases, with 21 bases lying between them. The CDR3 totals 15 residues. The CDR3 sequence: CASTKLSGTIPEAFF. The CDR3 DNA reads TGTGCCAGTACTAAGTTATCGGGGACAATCCCTGAAGCTTTCTTT.

Notes on this clone: A junction end diverges from the germline sequence, so it may reflect a read error. The chain joins TRBV7-2 to TRBJ2-5; a possible D gene is TRBD1 (7 bases). The CDR3 is 16 residues long. The germline CDR1 and CDR2 sequences are SGHTA and FQGNSA. CDR3 in amino acids: CASSFGTGQAQEAQYF. DNA for the CDR3: TGTGCCAGCAGCTTCGGGACTGGACAGGCCCAAGAGGCCCAGTACTTC.

This chain links TRBV5-1 with TRBJ2-2; tentative D call: TRBD2 (5 bases). The ends were cut back, 3 bases at V and 4 bases at J, with 19 bases in the middle. The CDR3 sequence is 17 residues long. Per the germline V gene, CDR1 is SGHRS and CDR2 is YFSETQ. The CDR3 loop is CASSSLRSGVGTGELFF. The CDR3 DNA reads TGCGCCAGCAGCTCCCTTCGGTCCGGGGTTGGCACCGGGGAGCTGTTTTTT.

V usage is TRBV23-1 and J usage is TRBJ2-2; 7 bases line up with TRBD2. TRBV23-1 belongs to the ORF category, with a function that is uncertain. This CDR3 spans 16 amino acids. The trim removed 2 bases at V and 6 bases at J, leaving 9 bases unmatched. The CDR3 nucleotides read TGCGCCAGCAGTCAAGCTCGCGGGGGTCCCCCCGGGGAGCTGTTTTTT. Protein sequence: CASSQARGGPPGELFF.

The rearrangement uses TRBV19 and TRBJ2-7; 10 positions match TRBD1. Germline CDR1 and CDR2: LNHDA and SQIVND (reference sequence). The V segment lost 9 bases and the J segment 4 bases; nucleotides outside the gene matches: 9. The CDR3 runs to 14 residues. The CDR3 nucleotides read TGTGCCAGCTCCCGTGGGACAGGGGTATACGAGCAGTACTTC. It translates to CASSRGTGVYEQYF.

V is TRBV13 and J is TRBJ2-7, with a tentative D call TRBD1 (6 bases). The CDR3 sequence is 14 residues long. CDR1 is PRHDT and CDR2 is FYEKMQ in the germline V gene (reference sequence). V was trimmed by 4 bases and J by 5 bases, leaving 15 bases between them. The CDR3 DNA reads TGTGCCAGCAGCTCCCACAGGGACCTGAACGAGCAGTACGTC. It is translated as CASSSHRDLNEQYV.

V is TRBV2 and J is TRBJ1-2; 8 bases agree with TRBD1. CDR1 SNHLY and CDR2 FYNNEI come from the germline V gene. The CDR3 has 15 residues. V was clipped by 4 bases and J by 2 bases; unmatched bases: 6. The CDR3 spells CASSAGQGGNYGYTF. As DNA, the CDR3 is TGTGCCAGCAGTGCAGGACAGGGAGGGAACTATGGCTACACCTTC.

Only a few counts were recorded for this clone. This sequence joins TRBV6-1 and TRBJ1-3, with 7 bases identical to TRBD1. The V segment lost 3 bases and the J segment 0 bases; nucleotides outside the gene matches: 17. Germline V gene lookup returns CDR1 MNHNS and CDR2 SASEGT. This CDR3 contains 20 residues. The CDR3 loop is CASSDLIPGQIFSSGNTIYF. CDR3 nucleotides: TGTGCCAGCAGTGATCTAATACCGGGACAGATTTTTTCCTCTGGAAACACCATATATTTT.

The chain links TRBV30 to TRBJ1-2, with TRBD1 matching over 12 bases. Per germline, CDR1 GTSNPN and CDR2 SVGIG (reference sequence). The CDR3 has 14 amino acids. V lost 4 bases to trimming and J lost 7 bases; unmatched junction nucleotides: 7. CDR3 DNA sequence: TGTGCCTGGATCTGGGGACAGGGGGCCGGTGGCTACACCTTC. It yields the protein CAWIWGQGAGGYTF. The variable domain in full, completed from reference TRBV30 and TRBJ1-2, reads SQTIHQWPATLVQPVGSPLSLECTVEGTSNPNLYWYRQAAGRGLQLLFYSVGIGQISSEVPQNLSASRPQDRQFILSSKKLLLSDSGFYLCAWIWGQGAGGYTFGSGTRLTVV.

This clone has ten or more counts. CDR3 DNA sequence: TGTGCCAGCAGCCTAAGACAGGCTAACTATGGCTACACCTTC. Amino acid sequence: CASSLRQANYGYTF. The chain carries TRBV3-1 (or the pseudogene TRBV3-2) and TRBJ1-2; TRBD1 is a possible D gene (6 bases). Trimming removed 4 bases at V and 0 bases at J, with 9 bases between. CDR1 is LGHDT, CDR2 YNNKEL, per germline (reference sequence). The CDR3 covers 14 residues.

This chain connects TRBV4-1 to TRBJ1-5, with TRBD1 matching 7 bases. The germline V gene has CDR1 MGHRA and CDR2 YSYEKL. The CDR3 consists of 15 residues. V trimming: 4 bases; J trimming: 5 bases; junction bases outside the gene matches: 8. CDR3 coding DNA: TGCGCCAGCAGCCGGTCGAACGACAGGGATCAGCCCCAGCATTTT. Its protein is CASSRSNDRDQPQHF.

The chain has TRBV5-6 and TRBJ1-2; TRBD1 agrees at 7 bases. The J segment lost 3 bases and the V segment lost 1 base, leaving 3 bases of the junction unmatched. The CDR3 is 14 residues long. Per germline, CDR1 SGHDT and CDR2 YYEEEE. CDR3 protein: CASSLFGQDYGYTF. The CDR3 DNA sequence: TGTGCCAGCAGCTTGTTCGGACAGGACTATGGCTACACCTTC.

This clone was recorded a few times. The V and J genes are TRBV6-5 and TRBJ1-1, with D possibly being TRBD1 (5 bases). Germline V gene sequence: CDR1 MNHEY, CDR2 SVGAGI. CDR3 size: 15 residues. The V and J ends lost 4 bases and 6 bases respectively, with 18 bases between them. CDR3 in DNA: TGTGCCAGCAGTTCGGGACTCGGACGAGTCGCTGAAGCTTTCTTT. Amino acids: CASSSGLGRVAEAFF.

This clone was seen only a few times. V gene TRBV6-5 combines with J gene TRBJ1-5; 10 bases fit TRBD1. V trimming: 9 bases; J trimming: 5 bases; junction bases outside the gene matches: 4. The CDR3 covers 13 residues. Looked up from germline, CDR1 is MNHEY and CDR2 is SVGAGI. The DNA of the CDR3 is TGTGCCAGTGACAGGGGGCGCGATCAGCCCCAGCATTTT. Translated: CASDRGRDQPQHF.

This sequence joins TRBV5-1 and TRBJ2-1, with TRBD1 as a possible D gene (5 bases). The V end lost 0 bases, the J end lost 5 bases, and 15 bases lay between the germline ends. This CDR3 has 16 amino acids. Per germline, CDR1 SGHRS and CDR2 YFSETQ. The CDR3 loop is CASSLARAPPNNEQFF. The CDR3 DNA reads TGCGCCAGCAGCTTGGCCAGGGCCCCACCGAACAATGAGCAGTTCTTC. Combining the CDR3 with reference TRBV5-1 and TRBJ2-1 gives the whole variable domain KAGVTQTPRYLIKTRGQQVTLSCSPISGHRSVSWYQQTPGQGLQFLFEYFSETQRNKGNFPGRFSGRQFSNSRSEMNVSTLELGDSALYLCASSLARAPPNNEQFFGPGTRLTVL.

This clone appeared a few times. The rearrangement links TRBV2 to TRBJ2-2; possibly TRBD1 for D (5 bases). Trimming removed 8 bases at V and 1 base at J, with 11 bases between. CDR3 length: 14 residues. The germline V gene encodes CDR1 SNHLY and CDR2 FYNNEI. DNA for the CDR3: TGTGCCAGCCTACAAACAGGGAACACCGGGGAGCTGTTTTTT. Protein sequence: CASLQTGNTGELFF.